These 22 T cell receptor beta chains originate from one sample sequenced in a study of cytomegalovirus exposure and HLA in healthy donors. Both 60 Vbeta primers and 13 Jbeta primers went into the PCR. The table came from immunoSEQ multiplex PCR; TCRdb's copy has only in-frame clones and leaves some out. This table holds roughly 200,000 clones, 80% found once. The sequencing input was PBMCs. The source of these receptors is a boy aged 5 to 17 in good health and CMV-seronegative.

For the CDR3, the DNA is TGTGCCACCAGCCCAGACAGAGAATTTGACTATGGCTACACCTTC. Amino acid sequence: CATSPDREFDYGYTF. The chain combines TRBV15 with TRBJ1-2, with D possibly TRBD1 on 5 matching bases. V lost 5 bases and J lost 3, with 16 bases in between. Germline CDR1 LNHNV, CDR2 YYDKDF (reference sequence). The CDR3 loop spans 15 amino acids. The variable domain in full, completed from reference TRBV15 and TRBJ1-2, reads DAMVIQNPRYQVTQFGKPVTLSCSQTLNHNVMYWYQQKSSQAPKLLFHYYDKDFNNEADTPDNFQSRRPNTSFCFLDIRSPGLGDTAMYLCATSPDREFDYGYTFGSGTRLTVV.

As DNA, the CDR3 is TGCGCCAGCAGCCTAAGGACTGAAACGCAGTATTTT. Protein product: CASSLRTETQYF. The chain links TRBV4-1 to TRBJ2-3, with D maybe TRBD2 (5 bases). Germline values: CDR1 MGHRA, CDR2 YSYEKL. The V gene lost 4 bases and the J gene lost 9 bases, with 11 bases spanning the gap. This CDR3 region has 12 residues.

The chain links TRBV19 to TRBJ1-5; D call uncertain. Germline V gene lookup returns CDR1 LNHDA and CDR2 SQIVND (reference sequence). The CDR3 runs 16 residues. V was trimmed by 1 base and J by 4 bases, leaving 14 bases between them. CDR3 sequence: CASSIGTGNSNQPQHF. CDR3 DNA sequence: TGTGCCAGTAGTATAGGAACCGGGAACTCAAATCAGCCCCAGCATTTT.

This chain connects TRBV5-6 to TRBJ2-2; 9 bases match TRBD1. The ends lost 4 bases at V and 6 bases at J; junction bases unmatched: 10. The CDR3 is made up of 16 amino acids. The germline V gene has CDR1 SGHDT and CDR2 YYEEEE. The CDR3 region has the DNA TGTGCCAGCAGCGTCCCGGGACAGGGTGGCTCCGGGGAGCTGTTTTTT. This translates into CASSVPGQGGSGELFF.

The genes are TRBV7-2 and TRBJ1-1, with D perhaps matching TRBD1 (6 bases). V was pared by 5 bases and J by 1 base, with 8 bases between. The CDR3 contains 13 residues. CDR1 and CDR2 (germline): SGHTA, FQGNSA. The CDR3: CASSQGWNTEAFF. DNA of the CDR3: TGTGCCAGCAGCCAGGGGTGGAACACTGAAGCTTTCTTT. The full variable domain, with the rest looked up from reference TRBV7-2 and TRBJ1-1, is GAGVSQSPSNKVTEKGKDVELRCDPISGHTALYWYRQSLGQGLEFLIYFQGNSAPDKSGLPSDRFSAERTGGSVSTLTIQRTQQEDSAVYLCASSQGWNTEAFFGQGTRLTVV.

The rearrangement links TRBV25-1 to TRBJ1-2; weak D call: TRBD1 (6 bases). V was cut by 0 bases and J by 8 bases, with 10 bases left in between. This CDR3 has 13 amino acids. In germline, CDR1 is MGHDK, CDR2 SYGVNS. The DNA for the CDR3 is TGTGCCAGCAGTGAATATCCCAGGGGAGGCTACACCTTC. Translated: CASSEYPRGGYTF.

For this clone: This sample includes further DNA sequences coding for the same CDR3. The chain recombines TRBV29-1 with TRBJ1-2, with 8 bases matching TRBD1. The CDR3 totals 12 residues. Germline V CDR1 and CDR2: SQVTM, ANQGSEA. Trimming took 6 bases from V and 2 from J; bases not matched to a gene: 2. The CDR3 sequence is CSVGTGNYGYTF. The CDR3 DNA reads as TGCAGCGTCGGGACAGGCAACTATGGCTACACCTTC. The full variable domain, with the rest looked up from reference TRBV29-1 and TRBJ1-2, is SAVISQKPSRDICQRGTSLTIQCQVDSQVTMMFWYRQQPGQSLTLIATANQGSEATYESGFVIDKFPISRPNLTFSTLTVSNMSPEDSSIYLCSVGTGNYGYTFGSGTRLTVV.

The V call is TRBV7-8, the J call TRBJ1-1; 8 bases are a match to TRBD1. The CDR3 loop spans 15 amino acids. The trim removed 5 bases at V and 4 bases at J, leaving 9 bases unmatched. Germline CDR1 is SGHVS and CDR2 is FQNEAQ. Here the CDR3 reads CASSGDRGYGTEAFF. CDR3 nucleotides: TGTGCCAGCAGCGGAGACAGGGGATATGGCACTGAAGCTTTCTTT. The whole variable domain, filled in from reference TRBV7-8 and TRBJ1-1, reads GAGVSQSPRYKVAKRGQDVALRCDPISGHVSLFWYQQALGQGPEFLTYFQNEAQLDKSGLPSDRFFAERPEGSVSTLKIQRTQQEDSAVYLCASSGDRGYGTEAFFGQGTRLTVV.

The rearrangement joins TRBV30 to TRBJ2-6, with D uncertain. The CDR3 is 16 residues long. Germline V gene sequence: CDR1 GTSNPN, CDR2 SVGIG (reference sequence). The V gene lost 5 bases and the J gene lost 0 bases, with 14 bases spanning the gap. The CDR3 DNA is TGTGCCTGGTTGCTCCCGTCAGACTCTGGGGCCAACGTCCTGACTTTC. Its protein is CAWLLPSDSGANVLTF. Complete variable domain (other parts from reference TRBV30 and TRBJ2-6): SQTIHQWPATLVQPVGSPLSLECTVEGTSNPNLYWYRQAAGRGLQLLFYSVGIGQISSEVPQNLSASRPQDRQFILSSKKLLLSDSGFYLCAWLLPSDSGANVLTFGAGSRLTVL.

This chain joins TRBV30 and TRBJ1-4; 10 positions match TRBD1. Per the germline V gene, CDR1 is GTSNPN and CDR2 is SVGIG (reference sequence). Trimming at V came to 3 bases and at J to 7 bases, leaving 5 bases not matched to a gene. This CDR3 is built from 14 residues. DNA for the CDR3: TGTGCCTGGAGATGGACAGGGGGGGGTGAAAAACTGTTTTTT. Its translation is CAWRWTGGGEKLFF.

The J gene is TRBJ2-3, the V gene TRBV9; 9 bases fit TRBD1. Germline CDR1 and CDR2: SGDLS and YYNGEE. The CDR3 sequence is 15 residues long. Trimming cost V 3 bases and J 5 bases; bases outside gene matches: 7. The CDR3 protein is CASSEWDRAVDTQYF. The CDR3 nucleotides are TGTGCCAGCAGCGAGTGGGACAGGGCGGTAGATACGCAGTATTTT.

This clone occurred a few times. V gene TRBV5-6 combines with J gene TRBJ1-2; the D is unclear. CDR3 length: 13 residues. Trimming cost V 6 bases and J 2 bases, with 11 bases left between them. Germline V gives CDR1 SGHDT, CDR2 YYEEEE. DNA of the CDR3: TGTGCCAGCACCCTGAGAGGAAACTATGGCTACACCTTC. Its protein product is CASTLRGNYGYTF.

The chain combines TRBV4-1 with TRBJ1-2, with 7 bases identical to TRBD1. The germline V gene encodes CDR1 MGHRA and CDR2 YSYEKL. The CDR3 contains 16 residues. The V segment lost 0 bases and the J segment 2 bases; nucleotides outside the gene matches: 6. The CDR3 protein is CASSQDLRDRNYGYTF. Here the CDR3 DNA reads TGCGCCAGCAGCCAAGATTTAAGGGACAGAAACTATGGCTACACCTTC.

In DNA form, the CDR3 reads TGTGCCAGCAGCATCGGACTGTCGCGAAGCTATGGCTACACCTTC. Its protein product is CASSIGLSRSYGYTF. V usage is TRBV6-5 and J usage is TRBJ1-2; D is unresolved. The germline gives CDR1 MNHEY, CDR2 SVGAGI. This CDR3 is built from 15 residues. The V end lost 6 bases, the J end lost 4 bases, and 18 bases lay between the germline ends.

The chain recombines TRBV6-5 with TRBJ2-1, with D possibly being TRBD2 (6 bases). This CDR3 contains 15 residues. CDR1 is MNHEY, CDR2 SVGAGI, per germline. Between the trimmed V and J ends, which lost 6 bases and 8 bases, there was a span of 20 bases. CDR3 sequence reads: CASRLTGVLLDEQFF. CDR3 bases: TGTGCCAGCAGACTCACGGGGGTTCTCCTCGATGAGCAGTTCTTC.

V usage is TRBV7-3 and J usage is TRBJ2-1; the D gene is possibly TRBD2 (5 bases). The CDR3 length is 14 residues. V lost 5 bases, J lost 9 bases, and 17 bases lay in between. Germline-derived CDR1 and CDR2 are SGHTA and FQGTGA. CDR3 sequence reads: CASSPPRAHSEQFF. The CDR3 DNA follows: TGTGCCAGCAGCCCCCCGCGGGCGCATAGTGAGCAGTTCTTC. The full variable domain, its missing parts supplied by reference TRBV7-3 and TRBJ2-1, is GAGVSQTPSNKVTEKGKYVELRCDPISGHTALYWYRQSLGQGPEFLIYFQGTGAADDSGLPNDRFFAVRPEGSVSTLKIQRTERGDSAVYLCASSPPRAHSEQFFGPGTRLTVL.

The J gene is TRBJ2-3, the V gene TRBV5-4, with TRBD1 identical over 8 bases. CDR1 and CDR2 (germline): SGHNT, YYREEE (reference sequence). V lost 1 base, J lost 1 base, and 5 bases stayed unmatched. CDR3 length equals 16 residues. CDR3 sequence reads: CASSLYRGSGTDTQYF. In DNA form, the CDR3 reads TGTGCCAGCAGCTTGTACAGGGGGAGTGGCACAGATACGCAGTATTTT.

The CDR3 region is CASSNAATDTQYF. In DNA form, the CDR3 reads TGTGCCAGCTCGAATGCGGCCACAGATACGCAGTATTTT. This chain uses TRBV25-1 with TRBJ2-3, with D uncertain. This CDR3 spans 13 amino acids. Trimming stripped 8 bases from V and 2 bases from J, with 11 bases between. Germline V gene data show CDR1 as MGHDK and CDR2 as SYGVNS.

J is TRBJ1-4 and V is TRBV5-1, with D possibly being TRBD1 (6 bases). Trimming took off 7 bases at V and 1 base at J, with 14 bases between the two ends. Germline-derived CDR1 and CDR2 are SGHRS and YFSETQ. The CDR3 is made up of 15 amino acids. This chain's CDR3 is CASRTAFRTNEKLFF. Here the CDR3 DNA reads TGCGCCAGCCGGACAGCCTTTAGAACTAATGAAAAACTGTTTTTT.

The rearrangement uses TRBV19 and TRBJ2-2; D is unresolved. CDR1 is LNHDA and CDR2 is SQIVND in the germline V gene (reference sequence). CDR3 size: 14 residues. V lost 0 bases and J 4 bases, leaving 6 bases between the germline ends. This chain's CDR3 is CASSIDHGTGELFF. The DNA for the CDR3 is TGTGCCAGTAGTATAGATCACGGCACCGGGGAGCTGTTTTTT.

The J gene is TRBJ1-2, the V gene TRBV19; D might be TRBD1 (5 bases). V dropped 1 base and J dropped 7 bases, with 22 bases sitting between them. This CDR3 has 17 residues. Germline-derived CDR1 and CDR2 are LNHDA and SQIVND (reference sequence). DNA for the CDR3: TGTGCCAGTAGTATAGCCTCTCGGCAGGGCGGGGTTGGTGGCTACACCTTC. Protein sequence: CASSIASRQGGVGGYTF.

Worth noting for this clone: Additional DNA sequences in this sample encode the identical CDR3. The genes are TRBV5-5 and TRBJ1-1, with D possibly TRBD1 on 5 matching bases. Germline values: CDR1 SGHKS, CDR2 YYEKEE (reference sequence). V dropped 5 bases and J dropped 3 bases, with 17 bases sitting between them. There are 15 residues in the CDR3. CDR3 protein: CASSLPVEGDTEAFF. CDR3 nucleotides: TGTGCCAGCAGTTTACCTGTGGAAGGGGACACTGAAGCTTTCTTT. Full variable domain (missing parts from reference TRBV5-5 and TRBJ1-1): DAGVTQSPTHLIKTRGQQVTLRCSPISGHKSVSWYQQVLGQGPQFIFQYYEKEERGRGNFPDRFSARQFPNYSSELNVNALLLGDSALYLCASSLPVEGDTEAFFGQGTRLTVV.